These 15 T cell receptor beta chains were all obtained from the same sample, sequenced in a study of blood T cell repertoires in COVID-19. TCRdb's table, derived via immunoSEQ multiplex PCR, lists solely in-frame clones and lacks some. The table includes around 320,000 clones, almost 85% detected once. The sequenced sample was peripheral blood. These receptors were collected from a human donor in a cohort sampled during active COVID-19.

This chain connects TRBV9 to TRBJ2-5; 7 bases agree with TRBD2. Germline assignment: CDR1 SGDLS and CDR2 YYNGEE. This CDR3 has 14 residues. Germline trimming cut 0 bases from V and 5 bases from J; bases unmatched to any gene: 4. The CDR3 DNA reads TGTGCCAGCAGCGTAGCGGGGGGAGGGGAGACCCAGTACTTC. Translation gives CASSVAGGGETQYF.

V usage is TRBV7-9 and J usage is TRBJ2-3; the match to TRBD1 covers 8 bases. With V trimmed by 5 bases and J by 0 bases, 7 bases remained unmatched. Germline CDR1 reads SEHNR; CDR2 reads FQNEAQ (reference sequence). The CDR3 extends over 16 amino acids. The CDR3 bases are TGTGCCAGCAGCAAGGGACAGGCTTACAGCACAGATACGCAGTATTTT. Translating it yields CASSKGQAYSTDTQYF. The full variable domain, rest sourced from reference TRBV7-9 and TRBJ2-3, is DTGVSQNPRHKITKRGQNVTFRCDPISEHNRLYWYRQTLGQGPEFLTYFQNEAQLEKSRLLSDRFSAERPKGSFSTLEIQRTEQGDSAMYLCASSKGQAYSTDTQYFGPGTRLTVL.

This clone occurred a few times. CDR3 nucleotide sequence: TGTGCCAGCAGCTTAGTGGGCACGTCGAACACCGGGGAGCTGTTTTTT. Its translation: CASSLVGTSNTGELFF. The chain combines TRBV7-6 with TRBJ2-2; D not resolved. Trimming stripped 1 base from V and 0 bases from J, with 9 bases between. In germline, CDR1 is SGHVS, CDR2 FNYEAQ. This CDR3 spans 16 amino acids. The variable domain in full, with the rest retrieved from reference TRBV7-6 and TRBJ2-2, is GAGVSQSPRYKVTKRGQDVALRCDPISGHVSLYWYRQALGQGPEFLTYFNYEAQQDKSGLPNDRFSAERPEGSISTLTIQRTEQRDSAMYRCASSLVGTSNTGELFFGEGSRLTVL.

J is TRBJ1-6 and V is TRBV27; 8 positions match TRBD1. Germline lookup yields CDR1 MNHEY and CDR2 SMNVEV (reference sequence). The CDR3 is 14 amino acids. Unmatched junction bases numbered 2, after V lost 3 bases and J lost 7 bases. DNA for the CDR3: TGTGCCAGCAGTTTTAACAGGGGGAATTCACCCCTCCACTTT. Amino acid sequence: CASSFNRGNSPLHF.

This chain uses TRBV5-4 with TRBJ1-4; D is possibly TRBD1 (5 bases). V gave up 1 base and J gave up 5 bases, with 9 bases separating them. CDR3 length: 14 amino acids. Germline CDR1 reads SGHNT; CDR2 reads YYREEE (reference sequence). The CDR3, as DNA: TGTGCCAGCAGCTTGCCGGGGGGAAATGAAAAACTGTTTTTT. The encoded protein is CASSLPGGNEKLFF.

The chain is built from TRBV6-2 or TRBV6-3 and TRBJ1-1; D gene unclear. Looked up from germline, CDR1 is MNHEY and CDR2 is SVGEGT. The V and J ends lost 2 bases and 1 base respectively, with 5 bases between them. The CDR3 is 13 residues long. The CDR3 region has the DNA TGTGCCAGCAGTTACGGCCAGAACACTGAAGCTTTCTTT. Protein sequence: CASSYGQNTEAFF.

The chain links TRBV11-2 to TRBJ1-4, with no clear D. This CDR3 region has 17 residues. Germline CDR1 and CDR2: SGHAT and FQNNGV. Between the trimmed V and J ends, which lost 4 bases and 0 bases, there was a span of 15 bases. The CDR3 DNA sequence: TGTGCCAGCAGCTCCAACGGTGTGATTGCAACTAATGAAAAACTGTTTTTT. Protein sequence: CASSSNGVIATNEKLFF.

This clone was counted only a few times. V is TRBV3-1 (or the pseudogene TRBV3-2) and J is TRBJ1-6, with D unresolved. The CDR3 is made up of 16 amino acids. V was cut by 4 bases and J by 10 bases, with 20 bases left in between. CDR1 and CDR2 from the germline V gene are LGHDT and YNNKEL (reference sequence). The CDR3 DNA is TGTGCCAGCAGCCTCACCCGGGGTATCGGGGAGTCACCCCTCCACTTT. Protein sequence: CASSLTRGIGESPLHF.

The rearrangement links TRBV5-6 to TRBJ2-1, with TRBD2 as a possible D gene (6 bases). V was clipped by 0 bases and J by 8 bases, with 15 bases between them. CDR3 length equals 15 residues. Germline V gene lookup returns CDR1 SGHDT and CDR2 YYEEEE. DNA of the CDR3: TGTGCCAGCAGCTTGGGGCAGGGACTTCGAGATGAGCAGTTCTTC. Translating gives CASSLGQGLRDEQFF.

This rearrangement joins TRBV19 to TRBJ1-2; perhaps TRBD1 as D (6 bases). V was pared by 11 bases and J by 4 bases, with 23 bases between. Germline CDR1 and CDR2: LNHDA and SQIVND (reference sequence). This CDR3 has 15 amino acids. Here the CDR3 DNA reads TGTGCCGGAATCCCCAACGGAGACAGGCCCTATGGCTACACCTTC. This encodes CAGIPNGDRPYGYTF. Filled out from reference TRBV19 and TRBJ1-2, the complete variable domain reads DGGITQSPKYLFRKEGQNVTLSCEQNLNHDAMYWYRQDPGQGLRLIYYSQIVNDFQKGDIAEGYSVSREKKESFPLTVTSAQKNPTAFYLCAGIPNGDRPYGYTFGSGTRLTVV.

V and J are TRBV4-2 and TRBJ1-6; D possibly corresponds to TRBD1 (5 bases). The CDR3 sequence is 17 residues long. With 3 bases removed from V and 9 bases from J, the gap between germline ends came to 21 bases. In germline, CDR1 is LGHNA, CDR2 YNFKEQ. As DNA, the CDR3 is TGTGCCAGCAGCCAGACCCGGGGGACCGGGAGAGTTTCACCCCTCCACTTT. It codes for CASSQTRGTGRVSPLHF.

This clone occurred once. The chain has TRBV11-2 and TRBJ2-7, with 11 bases aligning to TRBD1. Germline V gene sequence: CDR1 SGHAT, CDR2 FQNNGV. The CDR3 covers 15 residues. V shed 4 bases, J shed 4 bases, and the junction held 6 bases outside the gene matches. The CDR3 sequence: CASSSWDRGVYEQYF. CDR3 nucleotides: TGTGCCAGCAGCTCTTGGGACAGGGGGGTATACGAGCAGTACTTC.

The chain joins TRBV5-6 to TRBJ1-6; 7 nucleotides match TRBD1. This CDR3 comprises 15 residues. The V and J ends lost 2 bases and 8 bases, in that order; junction bases with no gene match: 7. Germline CDR1 SGHDT, CDR2 YYEEEE. The CDR3 sequence is CASSFGTDDYSPLHF. CDR3 sequence (DNA): TGTGCCAGCAGCTTTGGGACAGATGATTATTCACCCCTCCACTTT. The entire variable domain, with the rest obtained from reference TRBV5-6 and TRBJ1-6, is as follows: DAGVTQSPTHLIKTRGQQVTLRCSPKSGHDTVSWYQQALGQGPQFIFQYYEEEERQRGNFPDRFSGHQFPNYSSELNVNALLLGDSALYLCASSFGTDDYSPLHFGNGTRLTVT.

The chain recombines TRBV3-1 (or the pseudogene TRBV3-2) with TRBJ1-2; D gene uncertain. In germline, CDR1 is LGHDT, CDR2 YNNKEL (reference sequence). V dropped 0 bases and J dropped 4 bases, with 12 bases sitting between them. The CDR3 is 15 residues long. This chain's CDR3 is CASSQDTRDGYGYTF. CDR3 in DNA: TGTGCCAGCAGCCAAGATACTAGGGATGGCTATGGCTACACCTTC.

The rearrangement joins TRBV5-6 to TRBJ1-1, with 7 bases that match TRBD1. The trim removed 3 bases at V and 4 bases at J, leaving 9 bases unmatched. Germline V gene data show CDR1 as SGHDT and CDR2 as YYEEEE. CDR3 length equals 15 residues. The CDR3 is CASSSTGEAITEAFF. The DNA of the CDR3 is TGTGCCAGCAGCTCCACAGGGGAGGCGATCACTGAAGCTTTCTTT.